These T cell receptor beta chains were read from a single sample in a study of OX40 agonist ivuxolimab in advanced cancers. The repertoire was sequenced with immunoSEQ multiplex PCR; TCRdb's copy has only in-frame clones and lacks some. Of 98,000 or so clones detected, roughly 90% appear once; the ten largest clones hold around 0.64%. Source: CD4+ or CD8+ T cells sorted from blood, taken in a trial of the OX40 agonist ivuxolimab. The origin of the receptors is an adult with an advanced solid tumor such as melanoma, head and neck, liver or kidney cancer. Each CDR3 is given with its conserved first and last residue. The D gene is left open where the match is weak. Clone size appears in some rows only: once, few, many, or a class for an expanded clone.

cdr3_nt	cdr3_aa	v_call	j_call	clone_size	d_call
TGCGCCAGCAGCCTCGGACTAGCGGGAGCGGGTGATACGCAGTATTTT	CASSLGLAGAGDTQYF	TRBV5-1	TRBJ2-3	.	TRBD2
TGTGCCAGCAGCCTTGGAGACAGGCCCTACGAGCAGTACTTC	CASSLGDRPYEQYF	TRBV6-1	TRBJ2-7	.	.
TGTGCCAGCAGCTCAGGAGGTACCTACAATGAGCAGTTCTTC	CASSSGGTYNEQFF	TRBV7-9	TRBJ2-1	.	.
TGTGCCAGCAGTGAGGGGGGAATGAAGCCTGAAGCTTTCTTT	CASSEGGMKPEAFF	TRBV2	TRBJ1-1	.	.
TGCGCCAGTAAAGGACTAGCGGTGACCGGGGAGCTGTTTTTT	CASKGLAVTGELFF	TRBV10-2	TRBJ2-2	.	TRBD2
TGTGCCAGCAGCACAGGACAGTTGACTGAAGCTTTCTTT	CASSTGQLTEAFF	TRBV9	TRBJ1-1	.	.
TGTGCCAGCAGCGGACGACAGGGTTCGTACGAGCAGTACTTC	CASSGRQGSYEQYF	TRBV13	TRBJ2-7	.	TRBD1
TGTGCCAGCAGCTTAGATCACGGGACTTCCTACGAGCAGTGCTTC	CASSLDHGTSYEQCF	TRBV11-3	TRBJ2-7	once	.
TGTGCCAGTAGGAGACAGGGGTCGTACGAGCAGTACTTC	CASRRQGSYEQYF	TRBV19	TRBJ2-7	.	TRBD1
TGTGCCAGCAGTGAATACCCGAACACTGAAGCTTTCTTT	CASSEYPNTEAFF	TRBV25-1	TRBJ1-1	once	.
TGCGCCAGCAGCTTGAGCCCGGCTAACTATGGCTACACCTTC	CASSLSPANYGYTF	TRBV5-1	TRBJ1-2	.	.
TGTGCCAGCAGCATGCCGGGGGGGCCTCGCGATGGCTACACCTTC	CASSMPGGPRDGYTF	TRBV9	TRBJ1-2	.	.
TGTGCCAGCAGCCCAAACAGGGGGCTGGGCACTGAAGCTTTCTTT	CASSPNRGLGTEAFF	TRBV14	TRBJ1-1	.	TRBD1
TGTGCCAGCAGTTACTCCAGCTCCTACGAGCAGTACTTC	CASSYSSSYEQYF	TRBV6-5	TRBJ2-7	few	.
TGTGCCAGCAGCTTCCCCGGGACAGGGGGCGCAGATACGCAGTATTTT	CASSFPGTGGADTQYF	TRBV13	TRBJ2-3	.	TRBD1
TGTGCCACCAGCCGACCGGGGTTACAGGGGGTCACCGGGGAGCTGTTTTTT	CATSRPGLQGVTGELFF	TRBV15	TRBJ2-2	.	TRBD1
TGTGCCAGCAGCTTAACGGGACGCCAGAATGAAAAACTGTTTTTT	CASSLTGRQNEKLFF	TRBV7-6	TRBJ1-4	.	.
TGTGCCAGCAGCTTAGGAGTTAGGGAGGCTGAAGCTTTCTTT	CASSLGVREAEAFF	TRBV7-8	TRBJ1-1	.	.
TGTGCCAGTAGCGATCGCCCCGGGACAGGGTACAATGAGCAGTTCTTC	CASSDRPGTGYNEQFF	TRBV19	TRBJ2-1	.	TRBD1
TGCGCCAGCAGTGAGTCGGGGGGGATGAACACTGAAGCTTTCTTT	CASSESGGMNTEAFF	TRBV10-1	TRBJ1-1	.	.
TGTGCCAGCAGTTCGGGACAGGCGTTGGAGACCCAGTACTTC	CASSSGQALETQYF	TRBV27	TRBJ2-5	once	TRBD1
TGCAGTGCTCCAAAGACTAGCTGGCAGTTCTTC	CSAPKTSWQFF	TRBV20-1	TRBJ2-1	.	TRBD2
TGTGCCAGCAGCACATCAGGGATTGACAACACTGAAGCTTTCTTT	CASSTSGIDNTEAFF	TRBV7-8	TRBJ1-1	.	.
TGTGCCAGCAGTGGGGGGCCTCGAACTGAAGCTTTCTTT	CASSGGPRTEAFF	TRBV28	TRBJ1-1	.	.
TGTGCCAGCTCACCAGGCGGACAGGCGGGGGGAGAGACCCAGTACTTC	CASSPGGQAGGETQYF	TRBV18	TRBJ2-5	.	.
TGTGCCAGCTCACCACCGCAAACCTACGAGCAGTACTTC	CASSPPQTYEQYF	TRBV18	TRBJ2-7	.	.
TGTGCCAGTAGTATAAGCCCCAGACCGGACGGCTATGGCTACACCTTC	CASSISPRPDGYGYTF	TRBV19	TRBJ1-2	.	.
TGTGCCAGCAGCAGCGGCCCTTCTCAAAACTATGGCTACACCTTC	CASSSGPSQNYGYTF	TRBV5-6	TRBJ1-2	once	.
TGCGCCAGCAGCCAAGTAGAATTTCAAGAGACCCAGTACTTC	CASSQVEFQETQYF	TRBV4-1	TRBJ2-5	.	.
TGTGCCAGCAGTTTGTCCCTTCTGGGGAACACTGAAGCTTTCTTT	CASSLSLLGNTEAFF	TRBV27	TRBJ1-1	many	.
TGTGCCAGCAGCGCCTGGAGAACCGGGGAGCTGTTTTTT	CASSAWRTGELFF	TRBV9	TRBJ2-2	.	.
TGTGCCTGGAAACAACTAGCCCAGCGAGATGAGCAGTTCTTC	CAWKQLAQRDEQFF	TRBV30	TRBJ2-1	.	.
TGTGCCATCAGTGAGCAGGGCCGGAACACTGAAGCTTTCTTT	CAISEQGRNTEAFF	TRBV10-3	TRBJ1-1	.	.
TGTGCCAGCAGTTTATACGAGGAGACCCAGTACTTC	CASSLYEETQYF	TRBV6-5	TRBJ2-5	.	.
TGTGCCAGCTCACCACAACGGCCTACTGGTACGAATGAGCAGTTCTTC	CASSPQRPTGTNEQFF	TRBV18	TRBJ2-1	.	.
TGTGCCAGCAGCCCGGGACTAGGGGTAGATACGCAGTATTTT	CASSPGLGVDTQYF	TRBV7-3	TRBJ2-3	.	TRBD2
TGTGCCAGCAGCGGGGACAGAAGAAACACCATATATTTT	CASSGDRRNTIYF	TRBV5-8	TRBJ1-3	.	TRBD1
TGTGCCAGCAGCGACAGACCAACTAATGAAAAACTGTTTTTT	CASSDRPTNEKLFF	TRBV9	TRBJ1-4	.	.
TGTGCCAGCAGCTTAGGGGGACTAGCGGGCCACAATGAGCAGTTCTTC	CASSLGGLAGHNEQFF	TRBV7-6	TRBJ2-1	.	TRBD2
TGTGCCTGGTCGTATACGACAGGATTCTCTGGGGCCAACGTCCTGACTTTC	CAWSYTTGFSGANVLTF	TRBV30	TRBJ2-6	.	.
TGTGCCAGTAGTATAGAATCCGGAGCGGAGACCCAGTACTTC	CASSIESGAETQYF	TRBV19	TRBJ2-5	.	.
TGTGCCAGTAGTCTGGGACAGGCGTCTGGGGCCAACGTCCTGACTTTC	CASSLGQASGANVLTF	TRBV19	TRBJ2-6	.	TRBD1
TGCGCCAGCAGCCAGCTAGGGACAGGGGTTTCTGGAAACACCATATATTTT	CASSQLGTGVSGNTIYF	TRBV5-1	TRBJ1-3	.	TRBD1
TGTGCCAGCTTGGGGACTAGCAATGAGCAGTTCTTC	CASLGTSNEQFF	TRBV5-4	TRBJ2-1	.	TRBD2
TGTGCCAGCAGCCCCGAGGGGGGGGCACGCTACTACGAGCAGTACTTC	CASSPEGGARYYEQYF	TRBV5-4	TRBJ2-7	.	.
TGTGCCAGCAGTTCCGTTACAACTAATGAAAAACTGTTTTTT	CASSSVTTNEKLFF	TRBV6-5	TRBJ1-4	.	.
TGCAGCGTTGACTCGGGACCAAACACAGATACGCAGTATTTT	CSVDSGPNTDTQYF	TRBV29-1	TRBJ2-3	.	.
TGCGCCAGCAGTGAGTCCCTAACGTACACTGAAGCTTTCTTT	CASSESLTYTEAFF	TRBV10-1	TRBJ1-1	.	.
TGTGCCAGCAGCAATGGGCCCGGGGAGGAGACCCAGTACTTC	CASSNGPGEETQYF	TRBV6-6	TRBJ2-5	.	.
TGTGCCAGCAGTGACGCAGGGCGCAATCAGCCCCAGCATTTT	CASSDAGRNQPQHF	TRBV2	TRBJ1-5	.	.
TGTGCCAGCAGTGAGGACCCAAACTACGAGCAGTACTTC	CASSEDPNYEQYF	TRBV25-1	TRBJ2-7	.	.
TGCGCCAGCAGAACTGGTCCTTGGCGCAATGAGCAGTTCTTC	CASRTGPWRNEQFF	TRBV23-1	TRBJ2-1	.	.